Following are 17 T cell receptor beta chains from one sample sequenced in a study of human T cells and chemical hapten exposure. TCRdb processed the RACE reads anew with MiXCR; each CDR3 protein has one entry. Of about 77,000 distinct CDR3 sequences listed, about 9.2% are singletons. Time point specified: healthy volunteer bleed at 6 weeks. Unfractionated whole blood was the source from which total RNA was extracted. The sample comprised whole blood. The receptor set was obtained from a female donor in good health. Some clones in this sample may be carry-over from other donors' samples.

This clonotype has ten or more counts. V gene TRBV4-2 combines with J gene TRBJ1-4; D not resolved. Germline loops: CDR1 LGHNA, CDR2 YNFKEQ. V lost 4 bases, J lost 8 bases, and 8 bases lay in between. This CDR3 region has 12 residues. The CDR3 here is CASSRLGEKLFF. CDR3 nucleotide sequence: TGTGCCAGCAGCCGCTTAGGGGAAAAACTGTTTTTT.

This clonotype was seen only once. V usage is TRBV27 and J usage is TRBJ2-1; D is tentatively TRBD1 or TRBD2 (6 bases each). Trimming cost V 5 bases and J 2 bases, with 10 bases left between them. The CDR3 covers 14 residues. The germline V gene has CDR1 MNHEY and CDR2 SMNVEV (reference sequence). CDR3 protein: CASSERGPYNEQFF. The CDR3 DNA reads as TGTGCCAGCAGTGAACGGGGGCCCTACAATGAGCAGTTCTTC.

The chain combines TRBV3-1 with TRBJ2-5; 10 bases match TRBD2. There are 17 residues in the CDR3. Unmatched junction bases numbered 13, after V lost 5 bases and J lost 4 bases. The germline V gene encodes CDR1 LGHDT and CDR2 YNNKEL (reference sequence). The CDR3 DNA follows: TGTGCCAGCAGCTCCTATTCGAAGCGGGGGGGTAGAGAGACCCAGTACTTC. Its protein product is CASSSYSKRGGRETQYF.

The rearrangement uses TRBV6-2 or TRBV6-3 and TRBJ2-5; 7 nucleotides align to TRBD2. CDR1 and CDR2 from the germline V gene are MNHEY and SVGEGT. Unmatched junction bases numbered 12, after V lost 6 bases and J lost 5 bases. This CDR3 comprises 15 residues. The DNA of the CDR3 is TGTGCCAGCAGGCGAGGACTAGTCCATGGGGAGACCCAGTACTTC. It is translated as CASRRGLVHGETQYF.

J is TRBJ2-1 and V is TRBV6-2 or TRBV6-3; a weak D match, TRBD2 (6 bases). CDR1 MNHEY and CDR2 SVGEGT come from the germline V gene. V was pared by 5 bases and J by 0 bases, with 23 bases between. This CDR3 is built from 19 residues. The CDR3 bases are TGTGCCAGCAGTCCCTTCAGAGCGGGTTTAACGAGCTCCTACAATGAGCAGTTCTTC. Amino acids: CASSPFRAGLTSSYNEQFF.

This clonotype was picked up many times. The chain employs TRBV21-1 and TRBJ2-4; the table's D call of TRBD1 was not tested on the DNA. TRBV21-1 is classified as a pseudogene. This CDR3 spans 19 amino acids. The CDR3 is CASSDRRQGPCLAKNIQYF. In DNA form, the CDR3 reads TGTGCCAGCAGCGATCGTAGACAGGGCCCTTGCCTAGCCAAAAACATTCAGTACTTC.

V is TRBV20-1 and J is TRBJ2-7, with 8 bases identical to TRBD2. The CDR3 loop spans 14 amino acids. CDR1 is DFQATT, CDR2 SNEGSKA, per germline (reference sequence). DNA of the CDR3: TGCACCTCAATACGGGGTAGCGGGGATAGAGAGCAGTACTTC. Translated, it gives CTSIRGSGDREQYF.

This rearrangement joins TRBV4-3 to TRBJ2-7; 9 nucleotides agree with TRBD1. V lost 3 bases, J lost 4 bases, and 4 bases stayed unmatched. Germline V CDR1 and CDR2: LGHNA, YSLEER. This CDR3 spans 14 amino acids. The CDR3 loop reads CASSQGTGRYEQYF. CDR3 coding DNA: TGCGCCAGCAGCCAGGGGACAGGGAGGTACGAGCAGTACTTC.

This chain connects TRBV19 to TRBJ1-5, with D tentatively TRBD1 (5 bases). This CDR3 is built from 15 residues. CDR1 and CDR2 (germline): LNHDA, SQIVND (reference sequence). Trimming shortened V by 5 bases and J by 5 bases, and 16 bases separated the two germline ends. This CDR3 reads CASSASGWYYQPQHF. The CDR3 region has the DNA TGTGCCAGTAGTGCCTCAGGGTGGTACTATCAGCCCCAGCATTTT.

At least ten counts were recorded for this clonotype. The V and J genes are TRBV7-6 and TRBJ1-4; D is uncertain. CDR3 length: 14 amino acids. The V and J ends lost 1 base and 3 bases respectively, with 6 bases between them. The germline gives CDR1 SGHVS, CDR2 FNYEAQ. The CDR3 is CASSLGYANEKLFF. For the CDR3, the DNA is TGTGCCAGCAGCTTAGGGTATGCTAATGAAAAACTGTTTTTT.

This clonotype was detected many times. CDR3 residues: CSVKLGQDINYGYTF. CDR3 nucleotides: TGCAGCGTTAAACTGGGACAGGATATTAACTATGGCTACACCTTC. The V gene is TRBV29-1, the J gene TRBJ1-2; 8 bases are a match to TRBD1. There are 15 residues in the CDR3. Trimming removed 5 bases from V and 1 base from J; junction bases left unmatched: 9. Looked up from germline, CDR1 is SQVTM and CDR2 is ANQGSEA.

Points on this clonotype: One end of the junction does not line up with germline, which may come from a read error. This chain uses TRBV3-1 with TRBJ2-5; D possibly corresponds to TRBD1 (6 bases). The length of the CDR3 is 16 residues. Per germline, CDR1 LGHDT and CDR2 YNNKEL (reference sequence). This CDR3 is CAISQDFYGQQETQYF. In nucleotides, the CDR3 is TGTGCCATCAGCCAAGATTTTTACGGACAGCAAGAGACCCAGTACTTC.

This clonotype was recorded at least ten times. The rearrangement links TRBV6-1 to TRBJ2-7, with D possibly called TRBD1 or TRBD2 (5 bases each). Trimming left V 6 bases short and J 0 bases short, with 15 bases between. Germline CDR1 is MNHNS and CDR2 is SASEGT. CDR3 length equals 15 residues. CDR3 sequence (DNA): TGTGCCAGCAGGGGGGATGGAAGGATCTCCTACGAGCAGTACTTC. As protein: CASRGDGRISYEQYF.

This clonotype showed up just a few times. The chain's CDR3 is CATSRPRIVGTANQPQHF. As DNA, the CDR3 is TGTGCCACCAGCAGACCAAGAATCGTCGGGACAGCCAATCAGCCCCAGCATTTT. The chain combines TRBV15 with TRBJ1-5, with 7 bases identical to TRBD1. The V gene end was trimmed by 2 bases and the J gene end by 3 bases; junction bases not matched to a gene: 13. This CDR3 spans 18 amino acids. Germline V lookup: CDR1 LNHNV, CDR2 YYDKDF (reference sequence). Full variable domain (outside the CDR3, taken from reference TRBV15 and TRBJ1-5): DAMVIQNPRYQVTQFGKPVTLSCSQTLNHNVMYWYQQKSSQAPKLLFHYYDKDFNNEADTPDNFQSRRPNTSFCFLDIRSPGLGDTAMYLCATSRPRIVGTANQPQHFGDGTRLSIL.

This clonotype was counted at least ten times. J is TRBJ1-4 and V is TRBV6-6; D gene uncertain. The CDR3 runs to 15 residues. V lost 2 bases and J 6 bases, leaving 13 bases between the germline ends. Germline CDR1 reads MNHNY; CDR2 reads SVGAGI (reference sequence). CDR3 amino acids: CASSYARTLDEKLFF. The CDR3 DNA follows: TGTGCCAGCAGTTACGCCAGGACTTTGGATGAAAAACTGTTTTTT.

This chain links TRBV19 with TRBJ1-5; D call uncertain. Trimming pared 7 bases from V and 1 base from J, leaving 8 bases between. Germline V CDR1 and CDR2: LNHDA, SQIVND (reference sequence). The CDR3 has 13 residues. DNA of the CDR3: TGTGCCAGTACCTCCATGAGCAATCAGCCCCAGCATTTT. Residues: CASTSMSNQPQHF.

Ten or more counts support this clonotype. The CDR3 DNA is TGTGCCAGCTCACCCGCCCAAGTTCGTGGAAACACCATATATTTT. Amino acids: CASSPAQVRGNTIYF. This chain connects TRBV18 to TRBJ1-3; D is uncertain. The CDR3 extends over 15 amino acids. V shed 3 bases and J shed 3 bases, with 12 bases lying between them. Germline assignment: CDR1 KGHSH and CDR2 LQKENI.